This paragraph covers one T cell receptor beta chain sequence. Its antigen remains unidentified. This sample was taken from a study of Graves' ophthalmopathy and Graves' hyperthyroidism. Study-wide results and caveats: Blood also contained most of the expanded thyroid clonotypes above 0.001 frequency. In predicting ophthalmopathy progression, the model reached around 66% sensitivity and 72.22% specificity.

Clinical symptoms, serum thyroxine, TRAb, thyroid ultrasound and orbital computed tomography determined diagnosis. Amplification from RNA transcripts yielded the TCR beta CDR3 regions. RT-PCR in the first round used HTBI primers; a second-round multiplex PCR followed. MiXCR, run by TCRdb on the multiplex PCR reads, gives a single entry per CDR3 protein. The sample has some 240,000 distinct CDR3 sequences; around 50% are singletons. Germline V gene data show CDR1 as SNHLY and CDR2 as FYNNEI. V was clipped by 5 bases and J by 3 bases, with 9 bases between them. The CDR3 covers 13 residues. This clonotype was sampled from an adult man with Graves' ophthalmopathy. The chain uses TRBV2 and TRBJ2-3; perhaps D is TRBD1 or TRBD2 (5 bases each). Specimen: peripheral blood. The CDR3 coding sequence is TGTGCCAGCAGTCGGGACGGTACAGATACGCAGTATTTT. Translating it yields CASSRDGTDTQYF.